The text below deals with one TCR beta chain. Its antigen is currently unknown. The PCR had 60 Vbeta and 13 Jbeta primers. The repertoire was sequenced with immunoSEQ multiplex PCR; TCRdb's copy has only in-frame clones and lacks some. This repertoire includes about 140,000 clones. The data were obtained in a study of cytomegalovirus exposure and HLA in healthy donors. This CDR3 has 16 residues. Germline V CDR1 and CDR2: MNHEY, SMNVEV (reference sequence). Trimming shortened V by 2 bases and J by 7 bases, and 20 bases separated the two germline ends. Study results and caveats: HLA-A and HLA-B allele assignments for most subjects were reportedly predicted accurately using TCR beta sequences.

The V gene is TRBV27, the J gene TRBJ1-1, with D perhaps TRBD1 (5 bases). The sequence derives from a male donor in good health and CMV-seronegative. What was sequenced was PBMCs. The CDR3 DNA reads TGTGCCAGCAGTTTAAAGCCTGGACACCCAAGGATTGAAGCTTTCTTT. Translating it yields CASSLKPGHPRIEAFF.